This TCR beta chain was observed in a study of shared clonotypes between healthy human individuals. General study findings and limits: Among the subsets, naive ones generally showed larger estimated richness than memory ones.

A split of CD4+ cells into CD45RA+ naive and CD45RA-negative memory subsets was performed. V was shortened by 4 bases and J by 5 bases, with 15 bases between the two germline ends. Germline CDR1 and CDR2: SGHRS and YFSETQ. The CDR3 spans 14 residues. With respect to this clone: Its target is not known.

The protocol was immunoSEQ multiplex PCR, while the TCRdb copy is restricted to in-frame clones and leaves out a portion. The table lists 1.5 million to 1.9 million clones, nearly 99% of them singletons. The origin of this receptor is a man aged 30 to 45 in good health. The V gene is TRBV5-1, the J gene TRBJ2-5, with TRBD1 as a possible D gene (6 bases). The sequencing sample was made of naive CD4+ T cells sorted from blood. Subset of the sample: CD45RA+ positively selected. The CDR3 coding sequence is TGCGCCAGCAGCCAAACAGGGTATCAGGAGACCCAGTACTTC. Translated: CASSQTGYQETQYF.